These T cell receptor beta chains were read from a single sample in a study of OX40 agonist ivuxolimab in advanced cancers. Profiling relied on immunoSEQ multiplex PCR, and the TCRdb table lists in-frame clones only, not all of them. The repertoire consists of about 71,000 clones, with around 94% occurring once and the leading ten covering around 14%. Sequencing used CD4+ or CD8+ T cells sorted from blood, obtained in a trial of the OX40 agonist ivuxolimab. Receptors were obtained from an adult with an advanced solid tumor such as melanoma, head and neck, liver or kidney cancer. CDR3s include the opening cysteine and the closing phenylalanine or tryptophan. The D gene is left open where the match is weak. Part of the rows lack a size; the others show once, few, many or a class for expanded clones.

V gene	J gene	D gene	clone size	CDR3 DNA	CDR3 protein
TRBV7-9	TRBJ1-2	-	-	TGTGCCAGCAGCTTCAGGGTCCCCGGGGATGGCTACACCTTC	CASSFRVPGDGYTF
TRBV7-9	TRBJ1-3	-	-	TGTGCCAGCAGCTTAGCGGCCAACTCGGGAAACACCATATATTTT	CASSLAANSGNTIYF
TRBV15	TRBJ1-4	-	-	TGTGCCACCAGCAGAGATAATAGTAGACAGTTTCTGTTTTTT	CATSRDNSRQFLFF
TRBV5-5	TRBJ1-2	-	-	TGTGCCAGCAGCTTCACAGGGCCCCTTGGCTACACCTTC	CASSFTGPLGYTF
TRBV19	TRBJ2-1	TRBD2	-	TGTGCCAGTAGTATCAGGTCGGGGGAGGGACCCATATACAATGAGCAGTTCTTC	CASSIRSGEGPIYNEQFF
TRBV5-8	TRBJ1-1	-	-	TGTGCCAGCAGCTTGCAGGGGCAGAACACTGAAGCTTTCTTT	CASSLQGQNTEAFF
TRBV30	TRBJ2-1	TRBD2	-	TGTGCCTGGAGTATATCTTATAGCGGGAGCCGTTACAATGAGCAGTTCTTC	CAWSISYSGSRYNEQFF
TRBV7-2	TRBJ2-7	-	-	TGTGCCAGCAGCCCAGAGGTCAGGCCCTACGAGCAGTACTTC	CASSPEVRPYEQYF
TRBV9	TRBJ2-5	-	once	TGTGCCAGCAGCGCAACGGAGACCCAGTACTTC	CASSATETQYF
TRBV29-1	TRBJ2-3	-	-	TGCAGCGTTGAAGATGTCTGGAAGGCAGATACGCAGTATTTT	CSVEDVWKADTQYF
TRBV4-1	TRBJ2-1	-	-	TGCGCCAGCAGCCAAGCCCCCGGACTACACTCCTACAATGAGCAGTTCTTC	CASSQAPGLHSYNEQFF
TRBV4-3	TRBJ2-1	-	once	TGCGCCAGCAGCCAGGGGGACAATGAGCAGTTCTTC	CASSQGDNEQFF
TRBV5-6	TRBJ1-6	-	once	TGTGCCAGCAGCTTGGGTGGCAGCTCCTATAATTCACCCCTCCACTTT	CASSLGGSSYNSPLHF
TRBV7-2	TRBJ1-2	-	-	TGTGCCAGCAGCAATAGAGGTACAGGGCCCCGCCGGTACTATGGCTACACCTTC	CASSNRGTGPRRYYGYTF
TRBV9	TRBJ1-1	-	-	TGTGCCAGCAGCGTAATAACCAATACTGAAGCTTTCTTT	CASSVITNTEAFF
TRBV5-6	TRBJ1-1	-	-	TGTGCCAGCAGCTGGGGGCGTAACACTGAAGCTTTCTTT	CASSWGRNTEAFF
TRBV7-8	TRBJ1-1	-	-	TGTGCCAGCAGCTTACCGCGACAGGCTGGCACTGAAGCTTTCTTT	CASSLPRQAGTEAFF
TRBV4-3	TRBJ2-7	-	once	TGCGCCAGCAGCCGGACCGGGACTTTGGGCCACGAGCAGTACTTC	CASSRTGTLGHEQYF
TRBV5-6	TRBJ2-3	-	-	TGTGCCAGCAGCTTTACAGGGTTCGAGACTACAGATACGCAGTATTTT	CASSFTGFETTDTQYF
TRBV27	TRBJ1-2	-	-	TGTGCCAGCAGTTTAAAGTCAGAAGCTAACTATGGCTACACCTTC	CASSLKSEANYGYTF
TRBV27	TRBJ1-1	-	-	TGTGCCAGCAGTTTACTACTGAAGAACACTGAAGCTTTCTTT	CASSLLLKNTEAFF
TRBV10-2	TRBJ2-5	TRBD2	-	TGCGCCAGCACCTCAGGAGACAGCGGGGGGGCCAAAGAGACCCAGTACTTC	CASTSGDSGGAKETQYF
TRBV2	TRBJ1-2	-	-	TGTGCCAGCAGTGAAGCTTCCGGGACCTTTGGCTACACCTTC	CASSEASGTFGYTF
TRBV28	TRBJ1-2	TRBD1	-	TGTGCCAGCAGTTTAAACAGGGGGCGGAACTATGGCTACACCTTC	CASSLNRGRNYGYTF
TRBV5-4	TRBJ1-6	-	-	TGTGCCAGCAGCTTGGGCGGGGAGAATTCACCCCTCCACTTT	CASSLGGENSPLHF
TRBV7-9	TRBJ1-4	TRBD1	-	TGTGCCAGCAGCAAACTCACAGGGGGGCCTAATGAAAAACTGTTTTTT	CASSKLTGGPNEKLFF
TRBV19	TRBJ2-3	TRBD2	-	TGTGCCAGTAGTATAGATCCGCTAGCGGGTTTCACAGATACGCAGTATTTT	CASSIDPLAGFTDTQYF
TRBV6-5	TRBJ2-7	TRBD1	-	TGTGCCAGCAGTCCCGGGACAGGGTATGACGAGCAGTACTTC	CASSPGTGYDEQYF
TRBV7-9	TRBJ1-1	-	-	TGTGCCAGCAGCTTAGGGGTGGGGACTGAAGCTTTCTTT	CASSLGVGTEAFF
TRBV4-3	TRBJ2-3	-	once	TGCGCCAGCAGCCCGGGGTTCGGCACAGATACGCAGTATTTT	CASSPGFGTDTQYF
TRBV4-1	TRBJ2-1	-	-	TGCGCCAGCAGCCGCTTAGGGCAAACAAGCGTGAATGAGCAGTTCTTC	CASSRLGQTSVNEQFF
TRBV7-8	TRBJ1-1	TRBD1	-	TGTGCCAGCAGCTTAGATGGACAGGTTAACACTGAAGCTTTCTTT	CASSLDGQVNTEAFF
TRBV28	TRBJ2-1	TRBD2	-	TGTGCCAGCAGTTTATCCCTGGGACTAGCGGGAATAGCCTACAATGAGCAGTTCTTC	CASSLSLGLAGIAYNEQFF
TRBV6-5	TRBJ1-4	TRBD1	-	TGTGCCAGCACCACTAGCGGCAGGGGGGTTGAAAAACTGTTTTTT	CASTTSGRGVEKLFF
TRBV7-2	TRBJ2-3	-	-	TGTGCCAGCAGCTTGGTTAGCACAGATACGCAGTATTTT	CASSLVSTDTQYF
TRBV5-8	TRBJ2-7	TRBD2	-	TGTGCCAGCAGCTTCTCCCGGGAGGCCTACGAGCAGTACTTC	CASSFSREAYEQYF
TRBV7-6	TRBJ2-1	TRBD1	once	TGTGCCAGCAGTCCTGACAGGGGGTACGATGAGCAGTTCTTC	CASSPDRGYDEQFF
TRBV5-6	TRBJ2-7	-	-	TGTGCCAGCAGCCCACGATGGACGGCCCCCTACGAGCAGTACTTC	CASSPRWTAPYEQYF
TRBV19	TRBJ1-5	TRBD1	-	TGTGCCAGTAGTTTCGGGACAGATGATCAGCCCCAGCATTTT	CASSFGTDDQPQHF
TRBV7-2	TRBJ1-1	-	-	TGTGCCAGCAGCTTATGGTGGGGACCTAACACTGAAGCTTTCTTT	CASSLWWGPNTEAFF
TRBV9	TRBJ2-2	TRBD2	-	TGTGCCAGCAGCCTCATAGCGGGAGGTTACACCGGGGAGCTGTTTTTT	CASSLIAGGYTGELFF
TRBV27	TRBJ2-5	-	-	TGTGCCAGCAGACGTTCCCTCCGGCAGACCCAGTACTTC	CASRRSLRQTQYF
TRBV2	TRBJ2-1	-	-	TGTGCCAGCAGTGAGGACTTAAGCTCCTACAATGAGCAGTTCTTC	CASSEDLSSYNEQFF
TRBV7-2	TRBJ2-1	TRBD2	-	TGTGCCAGCAGCTTGGCACTAGCGGGGTCGGGGAGTGAGCAGTTCTTC	CASSLALAGSGSEQFF
TRBV27	TRBJ2-6	-	-	TGTGCCAGCAGTTTAGTTGGGACCTCTGGGGCCAACGTCCTGACTTTC	CASSLVGTSGANVLTF
TRBV11-2	TRBJ2-7	TRBD2	-	TGTGCCAGCAGCCCGCCTTCGGGGCGGGAGGGGACCTACGAGCAGTACTTC	CASSPPSGREGTYEQYF
TRBV15	TRBJ1-5	-	-	TGTGCCACCAGCAGAGATTTGGGCCCGAATCAGCCCCAGCATTTT	CATSRDLGPNQPQHF
TRBV6-1	TRBJ2-5	TRBD2	-	TGTGCCAGCAGTGAAAGAGGGCTAGCGGGGGGGCTAGAGACCCAGTACTTC	CASSERGLAGGLETQYF
TRBV6-6	TRBJ1-1	-	-	TGTGCCAGCAGTCAAATCCTCAGGAAAATCACTGAAGCTTTCTTT	CASSQILRKITEAFF
TRBV7-9	TRBJ2-5	-	once	TGTGCCAGCAGCTTGCCAATGGGGATGGTAGAGACCCAGTACTTC	CASSLPMGMVETQYF
TRBV29-1	TRBJ2-2	-	-	TGCAGCGTTCTTCTTTCCGGGGAGCTGTTTTTT	CSVLLSGELFF
TRBV4-3	TRBJ2-7	-	-	TGCGCCAGCAGCCCGGGAATCGACCCAGGGGTTTCCTACGAGCAGTACTTC	CASSPGIDPGVSYEQYF
TRBV19	TRBJ2-7	TRBD1	-	TGTGCCAGTAGTGCCTCGCTCGACAGGGGTTGGATCGTCTACGAGCAGTACTTC	CASSASLDRGWIVYEQYF
TRBV19	TRBJ2-7	-	-	TGTGCCAGTAGTATTAGGGCTGGGGGACTCTCCTACGAGCAGTACTTC	CASSIRAGGLSYEQYF
TRBV6-4	TRBJ2-1	TRBD2	-	TGTGCCAGCAGTGCACCAGCGGGACCCCGGCAGTTCTTC	CASSAPAGPRQFF